This T cell receptor beta chain emerged from a study of blood T cell repertoires in COVID-19. About the study: Specimens from acute and convalescent COVID-19 originated in the United States, Italy and Spain. The cDNA or gDNA used as material had been derived from T cells, B-cell-depleted T cells, or PBMCs.

In the authors' methods: Scientists estimated how many nucleated cells there were by amplifying reference gene primers. Here immunoSEQ multiplex PCR was the method, and the copy in TCRdb shows in-frame clones only, minus some. V and J calls and clone size come straight from that table; D and trimming were deduced from the DNA. This table holds about 100,000 clones, roughly 80% found once. The CDR3 has 13 residues. Trimming removed 4 bases from V and 1 base from J, with 7 bases in between. Germline V gene lookup returns CDR1 MNHEY and CDR2 SMNVEV (reference sequence). The specimen was peripheral blood. This receptor was taken from a man aged 65-85 years with active or convalescent COVID-19. This chain links TRBV27 with TRBJ1-1; D call uncertain. The CDR3 region is CASSYHTNTEAFF. The CDR3 DNA is TGTGCCAGCAGTTACCACACGAACACTGAAGCTTTCTTT.